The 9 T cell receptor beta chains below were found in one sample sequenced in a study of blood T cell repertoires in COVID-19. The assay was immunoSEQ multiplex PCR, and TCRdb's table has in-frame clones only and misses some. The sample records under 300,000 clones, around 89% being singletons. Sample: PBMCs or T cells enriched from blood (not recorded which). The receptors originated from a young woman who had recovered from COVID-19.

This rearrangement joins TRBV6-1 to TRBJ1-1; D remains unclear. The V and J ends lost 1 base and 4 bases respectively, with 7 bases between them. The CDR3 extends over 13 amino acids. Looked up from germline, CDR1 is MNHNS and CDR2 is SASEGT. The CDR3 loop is CASSEGATTEAFF. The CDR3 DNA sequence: TGTGCCAGCAGTGAAGGTGCTACCACTGAAGCTTTCTTT.

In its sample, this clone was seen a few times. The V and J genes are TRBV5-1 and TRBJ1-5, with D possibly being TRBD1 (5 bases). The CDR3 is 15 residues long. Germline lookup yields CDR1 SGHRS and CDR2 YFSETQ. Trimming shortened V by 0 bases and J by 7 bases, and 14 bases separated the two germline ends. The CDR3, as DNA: TGCGCCAGCAGCTTGGCCGCGGGGGTCGGACAGCCCCAGCATTTT. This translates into CASSLAAGVGQPQHF. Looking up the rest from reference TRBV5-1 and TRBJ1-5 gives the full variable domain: KAGVTQTPRYLIKTRGQQVTLSCSPISGHRSVSWYQQTPGQGLQFLFEYFSETQRNKGNFPGRFSGRQFSNSRSEMNVSTLELGDSALYLCASSLAAGVGQPQHFGDGTRLSIL.

The CDR3 region is CASSLDGRSNYGYTF. The CDR3 region has the DNA TGTGCCAGCAGCTTAGACGGGAGATCTAACTATGGCTACACCTTC. The chain joins TRBV7-9 to TRBJ1-2; D is uncertain. CDR1 is SEHNR, CDR2 FQNEAQ, per germline (reference sequence). Deletions cut 1 base from V and 0 bases from J, with 9 bases between. This CDR3 has 15 residues.

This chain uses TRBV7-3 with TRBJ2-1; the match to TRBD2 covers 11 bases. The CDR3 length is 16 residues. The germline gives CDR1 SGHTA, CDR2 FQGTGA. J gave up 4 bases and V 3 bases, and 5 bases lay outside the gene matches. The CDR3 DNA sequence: TGTGCCAGCAGCTTTTCGGGGACTAGCGGTTACAATGAGCAGTTCTTC. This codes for CASSFSGTSGYNEQFF.

The CDR3 spells CASSPLAGGSYNEQFF. The CDR3 DNA follows: TGTGCCAGCAGCCCACTAGCGGGAGGCTCCTACAATGAGCAGTTCTTC. V is TRBV3-1 (or the pseudogene TRBV3-2) and J is TRBJ2-1, with 12 bases identical to TRBD2. With V trimmed by 4 bases and J by 0 bases, 1 base remained unmatched. In germline, CDR1 is LGHDT, CDR2 YNNKEL (reference sequence). CDR3 length: 16 residues.

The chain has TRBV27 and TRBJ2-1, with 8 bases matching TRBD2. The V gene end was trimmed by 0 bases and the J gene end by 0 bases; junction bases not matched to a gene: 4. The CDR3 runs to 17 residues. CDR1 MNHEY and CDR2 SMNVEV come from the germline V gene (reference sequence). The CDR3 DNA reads TGTGCCAGCAGTTTATCTTCGGGGGGGTCCTCCTACAATGAGCAGTTCTTC. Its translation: CASSLSSGGSSYNEQFF.

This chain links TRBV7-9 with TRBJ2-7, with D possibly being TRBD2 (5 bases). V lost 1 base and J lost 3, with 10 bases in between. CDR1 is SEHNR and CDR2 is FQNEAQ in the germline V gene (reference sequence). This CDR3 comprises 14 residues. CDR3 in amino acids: CASSLGAANYEQYF. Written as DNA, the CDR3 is TGTGCCAGCAGCTTAGGAGCGGCTAACTACGAGCAGTACTTC.

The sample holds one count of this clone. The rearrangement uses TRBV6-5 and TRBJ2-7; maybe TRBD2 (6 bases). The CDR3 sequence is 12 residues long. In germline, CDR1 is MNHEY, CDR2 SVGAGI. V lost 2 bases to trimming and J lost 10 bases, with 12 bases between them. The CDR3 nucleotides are TGTGCCAGCAGTTACGATAGGAGGGTTCAGTACTTC. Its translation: CASSYDRRVQYF.

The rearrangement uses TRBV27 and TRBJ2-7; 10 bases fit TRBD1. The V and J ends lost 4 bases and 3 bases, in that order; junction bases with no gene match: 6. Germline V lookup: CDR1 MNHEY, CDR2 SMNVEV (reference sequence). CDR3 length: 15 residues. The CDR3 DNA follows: TGTGCCAGCAGTTCGGGACAGGGGCCTCGCTACGAGCAGTACTTC. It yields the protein CASSSGQGPRYEQYF.